One and the same sample provided the 26 T cell receptor beta chains below, sequenced in a study of blood T cell repertoires in COVID-19. The assay was immunoSEQ multiplex PCR, and TCRdb's table has in-frame clones only and misses some. The sample includes hundreds of thousands of clones, 85% to 90% of them seen just once. The sequenced sample was PBMCs or T cells enriched from blood (not recorded which). These receptors came from a man in his thirties or forties who had recovered from COVID-19.

This clone occurred once. This chain uses TRBV28 with TRBJ1-5, with 7 bases aligning to TRBD1. The V segment lost 6 bases and the J segment 5 bases; nucleotides outside the gene matches: 10. From germline, CDR1 is MDHEN and CDR2 SYDVKM. The CDR3 totals 15 residues. CDR3 DNA: TGTGCCAGCAGATATCTTGACAGGGATGATCAGCCCCAGCATTTT. Amino acids: CASRYLDRDDQPQHF.

This chain joins TRBV19 and TRBJ2-1; D gene uncertain. The CDR3 contains 15 residues. Between the trimmed V and J ends, which lost 5 bases and 0 bases, there was a span of 11 bases. In germline, CDR1 is LNHDA, CDR2 SQIVND (reference sequence). The CDR3 DNA reads as TGTGCCAGTAGTCTCGCGGATAGCTCCTACAATGAGCAGTTCTTC. This translates into CASSLADSSYNEQFF.

V and J are TRBV6-5 and TRBJ2-4; 7 nucleotides agree with TRBD1. This CDR3 has 13 residues. Trimming at V came to 5 bases and at J to 7 bases, leaving 5 bases not matched to a gene. Germline loops: CDR1 MNHEY, CDR2 SVGAGI. Written as DNA, the CDR3 is TGTGCCAGCAGTACCGACAGGGCGAACATTCAGTACTTC. Its translation: CASSTDRANIQYF.

In this sample, this clone turned up a few times. The chain employs TRBV13 and TRBJ1-2; no reliable D call. Germline V gene lookup returns CDR1 PRHDT and CDR2 FYEKMQ (reference sequence). V gave up 1 base and J gave up 7 bases, with 10 bases separating them. The CDR3 is 13 residues long. The CDR3 loop reads CASSLVSTFGYTF. CDR3 nucleotide sequence: TGTGCCAGCAGCTTAGTTTCCACTTTTGGCTACACCTTC.

The rearrangement joins TRBV10-3 to TRBJ2-3, with 7 bases matching TRBD1. The CDR3 is 16 residues long. The V gene end was trimmed by 6 bases and the J gene end by 2 bases; junction bases not matched to a gene: 11. Germline CDR1 ENHRY, CDR2 SYGVKD. The CDR3, as DNA: TGTGCCATCAGCGGGACAGTCCTGATCGACACAGATACGCAGTATTTT. Its protein is CAISGTVLIDTDTQYF.

V gene TRBV4-1 combines with J gene TRBJ2-3; 11 nucleotides line up with TRBD1. V shed 8 bases and J 2 bases; nucleotides not matched to a gene: 3. This CDR3 comprises 14 residues. Germline values: CDR1 MGHRA, CDR2 YSYEKL. The CDR3 is CASRDRGNTDTQYF. Written as DNA, the CDR3 is TGCGCCAGCCGGGACAGGGGGAACACAGATACGCAGTATTTT.

The CDR3, as DNA: TGCGCCAGCAGCCAACTAGGGACAGGCACCGCTAACGAGCAGTACTTC. It yields the protein CASSQLGTGTANEQYF. This chain joins TRBV4-1 and TRBJ2-7, with 8 bases fitting TRBD1. Looked up from germline, CDR1 is MGHRA and CDR2 is YSYEKL. The CDR3 totals 16 residues. Trimming took 2 bases from V and 5 from J; bases not matched to a gene: 11.

J is TRBJ1-1 and V is TRBV28; 8 nucleotides align to TRBD1. The CDR3 has 15 amino acids. Germline trimming cut 2 bases from V and 0 bases from J; bases unmatched to any gene: 2. Germline V lookup: CDR1 MDHEN, CDR2 SYDVKM. The CDR3 is CASSLHRGMNTEAFF. The DNA of the CDR3 is TGTGCCAGCAGTTTACACAGGGGGATGAACACTGAAGCTTTCTTT.

The rearrangement uses TRBV3-1 (or the pseudogene TRBV3-2) and TRBJ2-2; D might be TRBD2 (5 bases). This CDR3 comprises 18 residues. With 3 bases removed from V and 5 bases from J, the gap between germline ends came to 22 bases. Germline values: CDR1 LGHDT, CDR2 YNNKEL (reference sequence). The CDR3 sequence is CASSQRVGGTRITGELFF. For the CDR3, the DNA is TGTGCCAGCAGCCAGCGGGTCGGCGGAACACGGATTACCGGGGAGCTGTTTTTT.

This chain links TRBV7-2 with TRBJ2-7, with a weak D call TRBD2 (6 bases). This CDR3 comprises 14 residues. From germline, CDR1 is SGHTA and CDR2 FQGNSA. Trimming stripped 6 bases from V and 0 bases from J, with 12 bases between. CDR3 region: CASRETRNSYEQYF. The CDR3, as DNA: TGTGCCAGCAGGGAGACTAGGAACTCCTACGAGCAGTACTTC.

This chain joins TRBV12-3 or TRBV12-4 and TRBJ1-4; D may be TRBD1 (5 bases). The CDR3 spans 13 residues. The V gene lost 3 bases and the J gene lost 15 bases, with 17 bases spanning the gap. The CDR3 region is CASSFGVWGEMFF. The CDR3 nucleotides are TGTGCCAGCAGTTTCGGCGTCTGGGGCGAGATGTTTTTT.

The genes are TRBV7-8 and TRBJ2-1; 8 bases agree with TRBD2. The J segment lost 5 bases and the V segment lost 1 base, leaving 10 bases of the junction unmatched. The CDR3 consists of 17 residues. Germline CDR1 and CDR2: SGHVS and FQNEAQ. The CDR3 here is CASSLVPREGRDNEQFF. The CDR3 DNA follows: TGTGCCAGCAGCTTAGTACCCCGGGAGGGCCGGGACAATGAGCAGTTCTTC. Using reference TRBV7-8 and TRBJ2-1 for the parts outside the CDR3, the full variable domain is GAGVSQSPRYKVAKRGQDVALRCDPISGHVSLFWYQQALGQGPEFLTYFQNEAQLDKSGLPSDRFFAERPEGSVSTLKIQRTQQEDSAVYLCASSLVPREGRDNEQFFGPGTRLTVL.

This clone was counted a few times. The genes are TRBV27 and TRBJ2-1, with 7 positions matching TRBD1. The CDR3 length is 16 residues. CDR1 is MNHEY, CDR2 SMNVEV, per germline (reference sequence). Trimming removed 5 bases from V and 5 bases from J; junction bases left unmatched: 12. The CDR3 here is CASSPRPGTENNEQFF. CDR3 DNA: TGTGCCAGCAGTCCACGCCCCGGGACAGAAAACAATGAGCAGTTCTTC.

In the case of this clone: The sample holds other DNA sequences that translate to the same CDR3. The V gene is TRBV5-6, the J gene TRBJ1-2, with 8 bases matching TRBD1. Germline V lookup: CDR1 SGHDT, CDR2 YYEEEE. The V and J ends lost 4 bases and 8 bases, in that order; junction bases with no gene match: 7. The CDR3 is 13 amino acids. The CDR3 protein is CASSLGQGDGYTF. The CDR3 DNA sequence: TGTGCCAGCAGCCTAGGACAGGGAGACGGCTACACCTTC.

This sequence joins TRBV9 and TRBJ2-1, with D unresolved. The V end was cut by 0 bases, the J end by 9 bases, with 7 bases between. The V gene's germline CDR1 is SGDLS and CDR2 YYNGEE. The CDR3 consists of 12 residues. The CDR3 region has the DNA TGTGCCAGCAGCGTAGTGGAGAGTGAGCAGTTCTTC. It translates to CASSVVESEQFF. Full variable domain (rest looked up from reference TRBV9 and TRBJ2-1): DSGVTQTPKHLITATGQRVTLRCSPRSGDLSVYWYQQSLDQGLQFLIQYYNGEERAKGNILERFSAQQFPDLHSELNLSSLELGDSALYFCASSVVESEQFFGPGTRLTVL.

The chain couples TRBV30 to TRBJ1-1, with TRBD1 identical over 7 bases. V gave up 5 bases and J gave up 1 base; unmatched junction bases: 4. The CDR3 loop spans 13 amino acids. The germline gives CDR1 GTSNPN, CDR2 SVGIG (reference sequence). CDR3 sequence: CAWGTASNTEAFF. The CDR3, as DNA: TGTGCCTGGGGGACAGCTTCGAACACTGAAGCTTTCTTT.

The CDR3 sequence is CSAGAASGSTEQFF. The CDR3 DNA sequence: TGCAGCGCCGGAGCGGCTAGCGGGAGCACTGAGCAGTTCTTC. The J gene is TRBJ2-1, the V gene TRBV29-1, with TRBD2 matching 10 bases. Germline V gene sequence: CDR1 SQVTM, CDR2 ANQGSEA. This CDR3 spans 14 amino acids. The junction had 12 bases not matched to a gene; V was cut back by 7 bases and J by 9 bases.

This clone was observed a few times. This chain uses TRBV29-1 with TRBJ2-7; possibly TRBD2 for D (6 bases). The CDR3 loop spans 12 amino acids. V shed 4 bases and J shed 0 bases, with 7 bases lying between them. CDR1 and CDR2 (germline): SQVTM, ANQGSEA. CDR3 coding DNA: TGCAGCGTTGTGCGGGACTCCTACGAGCAGTACTTC. It encodes CSVVRDSYEQYF.

V and J are TRBV27 and TRBJ2-1; TRBD2 is a possible D gene (6 bases). Trimming cost V 6 bases and J 5 bases, with 11 bases left between them. There are 13 residues in the CDR3. Germline V CDR1 and CDR2: MNHEY, SMNVEV (reference sequence). The CDR3 DNA reads TGTGCCAGCAGGGGTAGCGGCCACAATGAGCAGTTCTTC. It is translated as CASRGSGHNEQFF.

The chain has TRBV28 and TRBJ2-7; 8 bases align to TRBD1. V lost 7 bases and J lost 3; bases outside the gene matches: 5. The CDR3 length is 13 residues. Per the germline V gene, CDR1 is MDHEN and CDR2 is SYDVKM. The chain's CDR3 is CASKPRGHYEQYF. DNA of the CDR3: TGTGCCAGCAAGCCCAGGGGGCACTACGAGCAGTACTTC.

This clone was counted a single time. Other nucleotide sequences in the sample specify the same CDR3. V usage is TRBV7-9 and J usage is TRBJ2-1, with 11 positions matching TRBD2. From germline, CDR1 is SEHNR and CDR2 FQNEAQ (reference sequence). This CDR3 has 16 amino acids. The V segment lost 5 bases and the J segment 3 bases; nucleotides outside the gene matches: 6. CDR3 region: CASSPRLAGSYNEQFF. CDR3 bases: TGTGCCAGCAGCCCACGACTAGCGGGAAGCTACAATGAGCAGTTCTTC.

This chain joins TRBV6-5 and TRBJ2-2; 9 positions match TRBD1. Germline V CDR1 and CDR2: MNHEY, SVGAGI. J gave up 8 bases and V 6 bases, and 7 bases lay outside the gene matches. The CDR3 has 14 amino acids. In DNA, the CDR3 is TGTGCCAGCAGCGATACAGGGGGCGGAGGGGAGCTGTTTTTT. Translated, it gives CASSDTGGGGELFF.

The genes are TRBV30 and TRBJ1-6, with 9 bases identical to TRBD1. V lost 4 bases to trimming and J lost 5 bases; unmatched junction nucleotides: 6. Per germline, CDR1 GTSNPN and CDR2 SVGIG (reference sequence). This CDR3 spans 15 amino acids. This chain's CDR3 is CAWNTGGFNNSPLHF. In DNA form, the CDR3 reads TGTGCCTGGAACACAGGGGGCTTCAATAATTCACCCCTCCACTTT. Full variable domain (missing parts from reference TRBV30 and TRBJ1-6): SQTIHQWPATLVQPVGSPLSLECTVEGTSNPNLYWYRQAAGRGLQLLFYSVGIGQISSEVPQNLSASRPQDRQFILSSKKLLLSDSGFYLCAWNTGGFNNSPLHFGNGTRLTVT.

This rearrangement joins TRBV3-1 (or the pseudogene TRBV3-2) to TRBJ2-2, with TRBD2 identical over 8 bases. The V and J ends lost 0 bases and 1 base, in that order; junction bases with no gene match: 7. The V gene's germline CDR1 is LGHDT and CDR2 YNNKEL (reference sequence). The CDR3 contains 18 residues. CDR3 in DNA: TGTGCCAGCAGCCAAGATCCCCTGGGACTAGGGAACACCGGGGAGCTGTTTTTT. Encoded protein: CASSQDPLGLGNTGELFF.

This clone is a singleton in its sample. The chain joins TRBV3-1 (or the pseudogene TRBV3-2) to TRBJ2-2, with D perhaps matching TRBD1 (6 bases). V was cut by 1 base and J by 2 bases, with 11 bases left in between. The CDR3 extends over 16 amino acids. Germline V gene data show CDR1 as LGHDT and CDR2 as YNNKEL (reference sequence). Here the CDR3 DNA reads TGTGCCAGCAGCCAAGTTCCAGGGGTTAACACCGGGGAGCTGTTTTTT. Amino acid sequence: CASSQVPGVNTGELFF.

This chain connects TRBV7-2 to TRBJ2-7; 10 bases match TRBD1. The V gene end was trimmed by 5 bases and the J gene end by 7 bases; junction bases not matched to a gene: 11. Per germline, CDR1 SGHTA and CDR2 FQGNSA. This CDR3 has 15 amino acids. The CDR3 sequence is CASSDLGTGAQEQYF. The CDR3, as DNA: TGTGCCAGCAGCGATTTGGGGACAGGGGCTCAGGAGCAGTACTTC.